The T cell receptor beta chain under discussion was sequenced for a study of T cell repertoires in cytomegalovirus infection. About the research overall: Based on public TCR beta signatures, there were indications of CMV infection and of a matching HLA type. Study-wide findings and caveats: Dominating the ex vivo response were TCR beta clonotypes that were CMV-specific and HLA-C-restricted. Pooled public TCR beta family frequency picked out CMV carriers with the relevant HLA.

TCRdb fed the reads into MiXCR, producing one record per CDR3 protein. The data show around 530,000 distinct CDR3 sequences, more than 20% seen once. The CDR3 is 14 amino acids. With 3 bases removed from V and 6 bases from J, the gap between germline ends came to 14 bases. The germline gives CDR1 SGHTA, CDR2 FQGTGA. This clonotype was detected many times. Its antigen is undetermined. The chain couples TRBV7-3 to TRBJ1-1; tentatively, D is TRBD1 (5 bases). The sample taken for sequencing was PBMCs. This clonotype originated in a human donor in good health (CMV status not recorded). Some clones in this sample may be carry-over from other donors' samples. The CDR3 is CASSLVQASAEAFF. CDR3 DNA: TGTGCCAGCAGCTTGGTACAGGCATCGGCTGAAGCTTTCTTT.